The present T cell receptor beta chain was sequenced within a study of control samples from healthy donors and cancer patients (dated by TCRdb to about 2020). Libraries were made using the immunoSEQ multiplex PCR assay. TCRdb limited this immuneACCESS table to in-frame rearrangements with V and J called. A share of clones is missing; checked studies link under half to unresolved V genes, and the rest is unexplained. This sample lists about 40,000 clones; 80% to 95% were detected once. The leading ten clones occupy 3.6% of the sample. The germline V gene provides CDR1 SGDLS and CDR2 YYNGEE. CDR3 length: 12 amino acids, cysteine to phenylalanine. Of all the DNA, just the CDR3 is kept, 36 bases in frame from base 1. Deletion took 4 bases off V and 7 bases off J, with a span of 9 bases between the germline ends. A note on this clone: Its specific antigen is unknown. Base qualities were left out, and no much larger clone turns up one base away.

The clonotype originates from a woman aged 45 to 65 in good health. The sequencing input was blood. The sequence links TRBV9 to TRBJ2-1, with no confident D gene call. The CDR3 protein is CASSRDQNEQFF. The nucleotide sequence is TGTGCCAGCAGCCGAGACCAGAATGAGCAGTTCTTC.